This TCR beta chain was sequenced in a study of T-cell memory formation after mild COVID-19 (dated by TCRdb to the early 2020s). In the study overall: TCR sequence clusters from the two donors were found to be largely donor specific. Longitudinal TCRalpha and TCRbeta repertoire sequencing tracked T-cell clones expanding and contracting after mild COVID-19 in a couple of donors. The cohort comprised two young, previously healthy adult volunteers, one female and one male. The investigation overall reported the following: Clones contracting from day 15 to 85 had balanced CD4/CD8 phenotypes, while a second wave expanding from day 15 to 37 was biased towards CD4+. SARS-CoV-2 specificity of the second-wave clones peaking on day 37 was not confirmed. The study included only a couple of mild cases, and larger cohorts that include severe cases with pre-infection samples were judged to be necessary. Some responding clones were detected in pre-infection memory, which suggested that pre-existing cross-reactive memory T cells had joined the SARS-CoV-2 response. Contracting CD4+ clones appeared mostly in the CM and EM memory subsets, whereas CD8+ clones were enriched in EMRA.

This clonotype was counted a few times. Its recognized antigen is unknown. Base-call qualities are not available, and no considerably larger clone is one nucleotide away. Measured from the cysteine to the phenylalanine, the CDR3 is 20 residues long. The DNA shown is the 60-base CDR3, in frame from base 1. Compared with germline, V lacks 0 bases and J lacks 2 bases; bases without a gene match: 16. CDR1 and CDR2 were assigned from the germline V gene as MGHRA and YSYEKL. PBMCs were isolated by Ficoll-Paque density gradient centrifugation. Sequenced on an Illumina NovaSeq 6000. cDNA libraries for TCRalpha and TCRbeta were prepared by 5'RACE using constant-segment primers, with sample barcodes and unique molecular identifiers added. RNA was extracted from every sample with Trizol reagent. Amplification of the libraries took two PCR steps, and the second step added a second sample barcode plus Illumina TruSeq adapters. Libraries were sequenced on an Illumina NovaSeq with 2 x 150 bp paired-end reads. The original pipeline was this. Reads were demultiplexed and collapsed into UMI-guided consensus sequences with migec v1.2.7. Using mixcr v2.1.11, the UMI consensuses were aligned to TRA and TRB V and J templates and assembled into clonotypes. Expanded or contracted clonotypes were those called significant by both edgeR and NoisET, with noise models trained on biological replicates. For edgeR calls, the thresholds were a false discovery rate-adjusted p below 0.01 and a log2 fold-change of 1. As an exploratory analysis of dynamics, max-normalized trajectories of the 1000 most abundant clonotypes were examined with PCA combined with hierarchical clustering. Each responding clone was given a CD4 or CD8 phenotype based on the CD4+ and CD8+ repertoires, which had been sequenced separately. In-frame beta chains were kept once TCRdb had trimmed the public reads at Q25 with fastp and called clones with MiXCR. Here each entry gathers all rows of one CDR3 protein and keeps the most common genes and DNA. TCRdb, not the original authors, processed these V and J calls. In this sample the table shows some 450,000 distinct CDR3 sequences, 20% of which occur a single time. Around 8.4% of the sample goes to the ten largest clones.

Sequencing used PBMCs or a T cell subset sorted from them (not recorded which). The rearrangement joined TRBV4-1 to TRBJ2-1, with 7 middle bases fitting TRBD2. This clonotype was sampled from an adult woman who had mild COVID-19 (a few samples of this study predate the infection). The sample titles of this study are shuffled in the database, so cell type and time point are left out; the donor was told from shared clones. The CDR3 corresponds to CASSQDRDFGGGGTYNEQFF. In nucleotide form, the sequence is TGCGCCAGCAGCCAAGATAGGGATTTCGGTGGCGGGGGAACCTACAATGAGCAGTTCTTC.